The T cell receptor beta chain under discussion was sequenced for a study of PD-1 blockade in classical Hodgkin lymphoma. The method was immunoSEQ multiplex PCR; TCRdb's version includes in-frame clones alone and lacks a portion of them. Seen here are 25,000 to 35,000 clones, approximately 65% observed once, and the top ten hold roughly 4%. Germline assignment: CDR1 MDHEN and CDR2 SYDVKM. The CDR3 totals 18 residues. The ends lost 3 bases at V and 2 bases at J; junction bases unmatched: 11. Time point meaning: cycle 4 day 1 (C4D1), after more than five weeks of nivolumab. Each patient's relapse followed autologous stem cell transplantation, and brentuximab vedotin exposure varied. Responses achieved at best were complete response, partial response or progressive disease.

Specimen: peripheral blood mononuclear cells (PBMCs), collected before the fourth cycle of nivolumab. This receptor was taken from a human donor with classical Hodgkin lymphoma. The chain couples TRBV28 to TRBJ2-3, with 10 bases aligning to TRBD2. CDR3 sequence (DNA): TGTGCCAGCAGTTTCGAGGGACTAGCGTTTGGAGACACAGATACGCAGTATTTT. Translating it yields CASSFEGLAFGDTDTQYF.